This TCR beta chain stems from a study of T cell changes during pregnancy in multiple sclerosis. The repertoire was sequenced with immunoSEQ multiplex PCR; TCRdb's copy has only in-frame clones and lacks some. The sample lists under 50,000 clones, about 90% occurring once. CDR3 length equals 13 residues. Trimming took off 0 bases at V and 4 bases at J, with 7 bases between the two ends. The germline gives CDR1 GTSNPN, CDR2 SVGIG (reference sequence). V gene TRBV30 combines with J gene TRBJ1-5; D remains unclear. The sample was CD4+ T cells from peripheral blood mononuclear cells, taken before pregnancy. This clonotype was sampled from a female donor with multiple sclerosis, enrolled in a pregnancy study. CDR3 residues: CAWSVRGNQPQHF. The CDR3 region has the DNA TGTGCCTGGAGTGTGCGGGGAAATCAGCCCCAGCATTTT.